Following are 15 T cell receptor beta chains from one sample sequenced in a study of Ad26.COV2.S vaccination and SARS-CoV-2 variants. Data came from immunoSEQ multiplex PCR; TCRdb stores just in-frame clones and leaves some out. The table records around 450,000 clones, 89% of them present only once. Regarding treatment: roughly 20 received Ad26.COV2.S at low or high dose, single or two shots; a few received placebo; per-sample allocation not given. Sampling was done on day 63 after the first vaccine or placebo injection. The specimen comprised peripheral blood, sampled in a trial of Ad26.COV2.S vaccine versus placebo. The receptor set was obtained from a person aged 18-60 years who received the Ad26.COV2.S COVID-19 vaccine or a placebo.

The chain couples TRBV19 to TRBJ1-6; a weak D match, TRBD1 (5 bases). Trimming removed 7 bases from V and 4 bases from J, with 14 bases in between. CDR3 length equals 15 residues. Germline V CDR1 and CDR2: LNHDA, SQIVND (reference sequence). CDR3 nucleotides: TGTGCCAGTAATATGAGGGACGGGTATAATTCACCCCTCCACTTT. Translating gives CASNMRDGYNSPLHF. The full variable domain, completed using reference TRBV19 and TRBJ1-6, is DGGITQSPKYLFRKEGQNVTLSCEQNLNHDAMYWYRQDPGQGLRLIYYSQIVNDFQKGDIAEGYSVSREKKESFPLTVTSAQKNPTAFYLCASNMRDGYNSPLHFGNGTRLTVT.

This rearrangement joins TRBV12-3 or TRBV12-4 to TRBJ2-1; D gene ambiguous. This CDR3 spans 12 amino acids. With 6 bases removed from V and 2 bases from J, the gap between germline ends came to 5 bases. CDR3 sequence (DNA): TGTGCCAGCAGATCCACCTACAATGAGCAGTTCTTC. This sequence encodes CASRSTYNEQFF.

The chain links TRBV15 to TRBJ2-1, with TRBD2 matching over 11 bases. This CDR3 has 17 amino acids. The ends lost 0 bases at V and 8 bases at J; junction bases unmatched: 9. Germline CDR1 reads LNHNV; CDR2 reads YYDKDF (reference sequence). The CDR3 nucleotides are TGTGCCACCAGCAGAGATTTCGGACTAGCGGGTGGAGATGAGCAGTTCTTC. Translating gives CATSRDFGLAGGDEQFF.

The gene calls are TRBV19 and TRBJ2-1; D gene uncertain. The germline V and J ends were trimmed by 6 bases and 0 bases, with 12 bases remaining between them. The CDR3 is 15 amino acids. Germline loops: CDR1 LNHDA, CDR2 SQIVND (reference sequence). The CDR3 sequence: CASSLRPSSYNEQFF. CDR3 nucleotides: TGTGCCAGTAGCCTCAGACCAAGCTCCTACAATGAGCAGTTCTTC.

This clone was found a few times. V gene TRBV3-1 (or the pseudogene TRBV3-2) combines with J gene TRBJ1-2; unclear D gene. The ends were cut back, 0 bases at V and 6 bases at J, with 8 bases in the middle. Per germline, CDR1 LGHDT and CDR2 YNNKEL (reference sequence). This CDR3 region has 13 residues. CDR3 coding DNA: TGTGCCAGCAGCCAAGATCTCGGGGATGGCTACACCTTC. Protein: CASSQDLGDGYTF.

The chain carries TRBV7-2 and TRBJ2-5; no reliable D call. The V and J ends lost 1 base and 2 bases respectively, with 5 bases between them. The CDR3 spans 13 residues. The germline gives CDR1 SGHTA, CDR2 FQGNSA. CDR3 protein: CASSLERQETQYF. In nucleotides, the CDR3 is TGTGCCAGCAGCTTAGAAAGACAAGAGACCCAGTACTTC. The complete variable domain, with remaining parts taken from reference TRBV7-2 and TRBJ2-5, reads GAGVSQSPSNKVTEKGKDVELRCDPISGHTALYWYRQSLGQGLEFLIYFQGNSAPDKSGLPSDRFSAERTGGSVSTLTIQRTQQEDSAVYLCASSLERQETQYFGPGTRLLVL.

The chain joins TRBV5-6 to TRBJ1-2, with D perhaps TRBD1 (6 bases). Trimming pared 1 base from V and 5 bases from J, leaving 21 bases between. Germline V gene sequence: CDR1 SGHDT, CDR2 YYEEEE. The CDR3 totals 17 residues. The CDR3: CASSLPDPDAGAYGYTF. As DNA, the CDR3 is TGTGCCAGCAGCTTGCCCGACCCCGACGCGGGGGCTTATGGCTACACCTTC.

V is TRBV5-6 and J is TRBJ1-5; TRBD1 aligns across 11 bases. V lost 3 bases, J lost 5 bases, and 1 base stayed unmatched. The CDR3 loop spans 14 amino acids. The V gene's germline CDR1 is SGHDT and CDR2 YYEEEE. CDR3 in amino acids: CASSWGQGDQPQHF. The CDR3 coding sequence is TGTGCCAGCAGCTGGGGACAGGGGGATCAGCCCCAGCATTTT.

The J gene is TRBJ2-1, the V gene TRBV3-1 (or the pseudogene TRBV3-2); D perhaps matches TRBD2 (7 bases). Trimming shortened V by 2 bases and J by 7 bases, and 12 bases separated the two germline ends. The CDR3 has 14 amino acids. The germline V gene has CDR1 LGHDT and CDR2 YNNKEL (reference sequence). The CDR3 loop is CASSQTGGENEQFF. CDR3 nucleotides: TGTGCCAGCAGCCAAACGGGGGGCGAGAATGAGCAGTTCTTC.

The V gene is TRBV29-1, the J gene TRBJ2-1, with D unresolved. The CDR3 sequence is 13 residues long. The germline V gene encodes CDR1 SQVTM and CDR2 ANQGSEA. With 6 bases removed from V and 4 bases from J, the gap between germline ends came to 13 bases. The CDR3 protein is CSVGRLMYNEQFF. The CDR3 DNA reads as TGCAGCGTCGGAAGGTTGATGTACAATGAGCAGTTCTTC.

The chain couples TRBV23-1 to TRBJ2-5, with unresolved D. TRBV23-1 belongs to the ORF category, with a function that is uncertain. The CDR3 consists of 16 residues. The V end was cut by 2 bases, the J end by 5 bases, with 18 bases between. CDR3 bases: TGCGCCAGCAGTCAAAATCCTTTGATGGCAGAGGAGACCCAGTACTTC. It codes for CASSQNPLMAEETQYF.

The chain links TRBV11-2 to TRBJ2-1; D perhaps matches TRBD1 (6 bases). V gave up 4 bases and J gave up 0 bases, with 10 bases separating them. Germline lookup yields CDR1 SGHAT and CDR2 FQNNGV. The CDR3 spans 15 residues. Here the CDR3 DNA reads TGTGCCAGCAGCTGGACAGCCAGCTCCTACAATGAGCAGTTCTTC. Its protein is CASSWTASSYNEQFF.

V gene TRBV3-1 (or the pseudogene TRBV3-2) combines with J gene TRBJ1-1; maybe TRBD1 (6 bases). The germline V gene has CDR1 LGHDT and CDR2 YNNKEL (reference sequence). The V end was cut by 0 bases, the J end by 11 bases, with 13 bases between. This CDR3 contains 13 residues. CDR3 loop: CASSQDLTGEAFF. The CDR3 DNA is TGTGCCAGCAGCCAAGATTTGACAGGTGAGGCTTTCTTT.

V gene TRBV7-9 combines with J gene TRBJ2-7; 8 bases fit TRBD1. Germline trimming cut 1 base from V and 3 bases from J; bases unmatched to any gene: 5. The CDR3 has 15 amino acids. Germline lookup yields CDR1 SEHNR and CDR2 FQNEAQ (reference sequence). CDR3 amino acids: CASSLEDREGYEQYF. CDR3 bases: TGTGCCAGCAGCTTAGAGGACAGGGAAGGCTACGAGCAGTACTTC. Variable domain in full (rest from reference TRBV7-9 and TRBJ2-7): DTGVSQNPRHKITKRGQNVTFRCDPISEHNRLYWYRQTLGQGPEFLTYFQNEAQLEKSRLLSDRFSAERPKGSFSTLEIQRTEQGDSAMYLCASSLEDREGYEQYFGPGTRLTVT.

V usage is TRBV4-3 and J usage is TRBJ2-3; D gene uncertain. V lost 0 bases, J lost 0 bases, and 7 bases lay in between. The CDR3 has 15 amino acids. CDR1 is LGHNA, CDR2 YSLEER, per germline. CDR3: CASSQDQRSTDTQYF. Written as DNA, the CDR3 is TGCGCCAGCAGCCAAGATCAGAGGAGCACAGATACGCAGTATTTT.